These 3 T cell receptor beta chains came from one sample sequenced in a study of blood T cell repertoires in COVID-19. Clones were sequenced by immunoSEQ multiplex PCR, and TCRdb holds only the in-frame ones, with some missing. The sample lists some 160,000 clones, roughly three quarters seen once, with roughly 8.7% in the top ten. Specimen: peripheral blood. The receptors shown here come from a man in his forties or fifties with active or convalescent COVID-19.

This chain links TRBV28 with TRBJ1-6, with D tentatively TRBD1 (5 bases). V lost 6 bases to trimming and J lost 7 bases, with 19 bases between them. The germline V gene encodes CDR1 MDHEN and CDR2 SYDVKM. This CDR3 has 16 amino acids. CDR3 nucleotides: TGTGCCAGCAGCCCTCGGGGGGTCTTAGAGAATTCACCCCTCCACTTT. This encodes CASSPRGVLENSPLHF.

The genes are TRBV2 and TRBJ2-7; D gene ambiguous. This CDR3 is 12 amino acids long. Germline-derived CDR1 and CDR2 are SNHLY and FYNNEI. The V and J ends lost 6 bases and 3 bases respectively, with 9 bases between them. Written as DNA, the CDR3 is TGTGCCAGCAGCCAAAACGGCTACGAGCAGTACTTC. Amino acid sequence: CASSQNGYEQYF.

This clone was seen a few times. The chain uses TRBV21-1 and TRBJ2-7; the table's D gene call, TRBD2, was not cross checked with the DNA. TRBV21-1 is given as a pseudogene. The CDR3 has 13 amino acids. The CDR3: CASTEGGNYEQYF. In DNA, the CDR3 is TGTGCCAGCACCGAAGGAGGGAACTACGAGCAGTACTTC.